This entry concerns a single TCR beta chain. Its antigen is as yet unknown. The entry originates in a study of spatial heterogeneity in lung cancer. Study-wide background: Matched bulk RNA-seq provided a T cell module score, and TCR transcript counts in tumor regions correlated strongly with it. Regarding the study as a whole: Counts for ubiquitous and regional expanded TCRs went along with ubiquitous and regional nonsynonymous mutations, respectively. Tumoral mutation counts were tracked by counts of expanded intratumoral alpha and beta TCRs.

Time point defined: sample taken at primary tumor resection. V shed 3 bases, J shed 5 bases, and the junction held 8 bases outside the gene matches. Germline lookup yields CDR1 DFQATT and CDR2 SNEGSKA (reference sequence). The length of the CDR3 is 14 residues. Every TCR cDNA molecule bore a unique molecular identifier. Via MiXCR, TCRdb re-called the 5' RACE reads, giving one row per CDR3 protein. The sample carries about 27,000 distinct CDR3 sequences, 7.1% recorded once. The origin of this receptor is a male donor with early-stage non-small cell lung cancer. The sample here was lung tumor tissue, taken at surgery. The rearrangement uses TRBV20-1 and TRBJ2-3, with 7 bases fitting TRBD1. CDR3 sequence (DNA): TGCAGTGCTAGCAGCGAAACAGGGGTAGATACGCAGTATTTT. It yields the protein CSASSETGVDTQYF.